This T cell receptor (beta chain) was sequenced during a study of blood T cell repertoires in COVID-19. Study information: Sites across the United States, Italy and Spain contributed samples from acute and convalescent COVID-19. From T cells, B-cell-depleted T cells, or PBMCs came the material, which was cDNA or gDNA.

CDR3 length equals 16 residues. Germline CDR1 reads MNHEY; CDR2 reads SMNVEV (reference sequence). Losses at the gene ends were 5 bases for V and 3 bases for J; bases not matched to a gene: 7. Sequencing was performed with immunoSEQ multiplex PCR; in TCRdb, only in-frame clones are kept and a portion is missing. This sample yields 140,000 to 150,000 clones, of which roughly 85% are seen a single time; 8% belongs to the top ten. This clone turned up a few times. The chain is built from TRBV27 and TRBJ2-5, with TRBD1 matching 12 bases. The source material was peripheral blood. This receptor was obtained from a woman aged 55-69 years with COVID-19, enrolled during active disease. The CDR3 loop is CASSGGTGGLEETQYF. In DNA form, the CDR3 reads TGTGCCAGCAGTGGCGGGACAGGGGGCTTGGAAGAGACCCAGTACTTC.